This TCR beta chain was obtained from a study of T cell repertoires in ileal Crohn's disease. About the study: Every patient was operated on for stricturing (roughly 60%) or penetrating (about 40%) complications. Findings of the study overall: Within the first postoperative year, endoscopy came at median roughly seven months. Compared with CD4 T cells, sorted CD8 cells carried more expanded clones.

Points on this clone: What it binds is unknown.

Trimming removed 2 bases at V and 3 bases at J, with 8 bases between. Germline assignment: CDR1 LNHDA and CDR2 SQIVND (reference sequence). This CDR3 region has 13 residues. Specified time point: neoterminal ileum biopsy at postoperative endoscopy, about 6 months after surgery. Clones were sequenced by immunoSEQ multiplex PCR, and TCRdb holds only the in-frame ones, with some missing. Of 13,000 or so clones listed, roughly 73% are singletons. The chain employs TRBV19 and TRBJ2-7, with D uncertain. This receptor was taken from an adult with Crohn's disease. The sample comprised ileal tissue. The CDR3 loop is CASSIIPFYEQYF. The CDR3 DNA reads as TGTGCCAGTAGTATAATCCCATTCTACGAGCAGTACTTC. The complete variable domain, with remaining parts taken from reference TRBV19 and TRBJ2-7, reads DGGITQSPKYLFRKEGQNVTLSCEQNLNHDAMYWYRQDPGQGLRLIYYSQIVNDFQKGDIAEGYSVSREKKESFPLTVTSAQKNPTAFYLCASSIIPFYEQYFGPGTRLTVT.